This is a list of T cell receptor beta chains from one sample in a study of T cells in Graves' hyperthyroidism and ophthalmopathy. Using its own MiXCR run on the multiplex PCR reads, TCRdb lists one record per CDR3 protein. The sample includes hundreds of thousands of distinct CDR3 sequences, nearly 20% seen only once; the top ten take approximately 48%. The sample consisted of blood. These receptors all stem from a middle-aged man with Graves' ophthalmopathy. CDR3s leave out the opening cysteine and the closing phenylalanine or tryptophan.

j_call v_call cdr3_aa
TRBJ2-5 TRBV25-1 ASRGTGLQETQY
TRBJ2-7 TRBV5-1 ASSSTTSGYEQY
TRBJ1-1 TRBV11-2 ASSAGTNTEAF
TRBJ2-3 TRBV7-2 ASSLGVGGGTDTQY
TRBJ2-6 TRBV12-3/TRBV12-4 ASSSVFPGANVLT
TRBJ2-1 TRBV7-3 ASSSPEHTSGEQF
TRBJ2-7 TRBV4-2 ASSPLRGYEQY
TRBJ1-2 TRBV27 ASSSLGQVRGYT
TRBJ2-5 TRBV6-5 ASSYSNPGISRSQY
TRBJ2-3 TRBV18 ASSPLDRADTQY
TRBJ2-3 TRBV2 ASSEGRTTDTQY
TRBJ1-2 TRBV5-1 AGDERGYGYT
TRBJ2-1 TRBV7-9 ASSFRSGGEQF
TRBJ1-1 TRBV6-1 ASAAGGGNTEAF
TRBJ1-1 TRBV20-1 SASLMQGANTEAF
TRBJ1-5 TRBV10-3 ATSDAGEQPQH
TRBJ1-5 TRBV29-1 SVEVGTNQPQH
TRBJ1-2 TRBV5-6 ASSLLGTGASYGYT
TRBJ2-2 TRBV5-4 ASSPPGLANTGELF
TRBJ2-2 TRBV2 ASRYTTGELF
TRBJ2-1 TRBV11-2 ASSGSFYNEQF
TRBJ2-5 TRBV7-2 ASSFGRDAVSGRSTQY
TRBJ2-3 TRBV6-1 ASSEWPDTQY
TRBJ2-5 TRBV11-2 ASSFPVAEVRYLQETQY
TRBJ1-3 TRBV12-3/TRBV12-4 ASSFIMTNSGNTIY
TRBJ1-4 TRBV4-1 ASSRPGLEEKLF
TRBJ1-1 TRBV5-1 ASSSAGNTEAF
TRBJ1-1 TRBV5-1 ASSPGTPARTTEAF
TRBJ1-1 TRBV27 ASSYHGTEAF
TRBJ2-7 TRBV28 ASSSPTSVNYEQY
TRBJ2-1 TRBV11-2 ASTPTSGRGHEQF
TRBJ1-5 TRBV28 ASRLDRGSNQPQH
TRBJ2-2 TRBV7-8 ANKATSGNTGELF
TRBJ1-2 TRBV28 ASSPPQEPYHGYT
TRBJ2-1 TRBV27 ASSQQGNEQF
TRBJ2-7 TRBV18 ASSPRSGPESHEQY